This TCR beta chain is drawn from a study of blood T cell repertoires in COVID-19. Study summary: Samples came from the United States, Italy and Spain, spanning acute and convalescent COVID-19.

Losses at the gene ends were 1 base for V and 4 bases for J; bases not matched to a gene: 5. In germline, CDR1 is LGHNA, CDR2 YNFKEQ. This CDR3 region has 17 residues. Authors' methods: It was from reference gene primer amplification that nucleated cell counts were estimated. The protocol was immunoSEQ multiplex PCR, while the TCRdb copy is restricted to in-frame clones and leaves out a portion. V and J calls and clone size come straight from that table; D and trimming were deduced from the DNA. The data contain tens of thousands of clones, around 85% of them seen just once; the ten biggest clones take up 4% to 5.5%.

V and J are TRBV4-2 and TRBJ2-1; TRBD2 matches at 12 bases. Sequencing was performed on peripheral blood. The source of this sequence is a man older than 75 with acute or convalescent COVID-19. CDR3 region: CASSQVSSGRAYNEQFF. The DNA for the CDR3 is TGTGCCAGCAGCCAAGTTTCTAGCGGGAGGGCATACAATGAGCAGTTCTTC.